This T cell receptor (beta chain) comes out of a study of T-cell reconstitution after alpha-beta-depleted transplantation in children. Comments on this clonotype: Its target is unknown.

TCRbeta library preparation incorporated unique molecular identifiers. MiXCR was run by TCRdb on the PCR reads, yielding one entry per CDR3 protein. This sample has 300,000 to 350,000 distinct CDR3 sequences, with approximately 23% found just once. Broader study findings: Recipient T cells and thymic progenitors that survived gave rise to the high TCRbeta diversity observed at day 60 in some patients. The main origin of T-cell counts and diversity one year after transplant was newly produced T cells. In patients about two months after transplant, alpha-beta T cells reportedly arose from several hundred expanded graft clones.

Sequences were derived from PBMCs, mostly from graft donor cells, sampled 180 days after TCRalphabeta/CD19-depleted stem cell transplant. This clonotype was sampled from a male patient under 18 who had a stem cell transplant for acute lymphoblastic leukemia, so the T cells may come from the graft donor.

CDR3 in DNA: TGCAGTGCGGACAGGGGGCTTAATTCACCCCTCCACTTT. Amino acids: CSADRGLNSPLHF. The rearrangement joins TRBV20-1 to TRBJ1-6, with TRBD1 matching over 11 bases. CDR1 is DFQATT, CDR2 SNEGSKA, per germline (reference sequence). This CDR3 spans 13 amino acids. The V segment lost 6 bases and the J segment 6 bases; nucleotides outside the gene matches: 1.